This TCR beta chain was identified during a study of multiple sclerosis patients with progressive multifocal leukoencephalopathy. Study-level findings and limits: Expanded clones at PML onset predated and persisted through natalizumab therapy.

The CDR3 consists of 18 residues. Trimming took off 0 bases at V and 1 base at J, with 16 bases between the two ends. Germline V gene data show CDR1 as ENHRY and CDR2 as SYGVKD. A remark on this clone: Its specificity is unknown.

Data came from immunoSEQ multiplex PCR; TCRdb stores just in-frame clones and leaves some out. Among roughly 34,000 clones listed, approximately 84% were seen once. The time point denotes: time of PML onset. The clonotype comes from a human donor with progressive multifocal leukoencephalopathy. The sample consisted of PBMCs, taken from a patient treated with natalizumab. The chain links TRBV10-3 to TRBJ1-5; possible D gene TRBD1, 5 bases. CDR3 sequence (DNA): TGTGCCATCAGTGAGTCTCGTCAGGGAAAAGGCAGCAATCAGCCCCAGCATTTT. Its translation is CAISESRQGKGSNQPQHF.